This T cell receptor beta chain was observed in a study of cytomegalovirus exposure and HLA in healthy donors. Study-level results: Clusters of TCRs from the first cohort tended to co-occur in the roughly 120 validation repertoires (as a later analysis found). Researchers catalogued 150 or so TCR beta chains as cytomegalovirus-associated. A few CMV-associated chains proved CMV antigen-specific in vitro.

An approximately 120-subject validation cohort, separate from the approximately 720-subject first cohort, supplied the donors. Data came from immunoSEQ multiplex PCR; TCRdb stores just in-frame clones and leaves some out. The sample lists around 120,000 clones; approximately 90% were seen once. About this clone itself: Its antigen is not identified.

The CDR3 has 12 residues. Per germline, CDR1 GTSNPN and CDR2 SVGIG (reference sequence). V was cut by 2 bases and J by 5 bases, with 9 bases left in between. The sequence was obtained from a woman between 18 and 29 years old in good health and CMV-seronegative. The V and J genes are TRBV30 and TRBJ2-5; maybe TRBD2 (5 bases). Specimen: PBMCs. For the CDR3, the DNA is TGTGCCTGGAGTCTCCGGGGTGAGACCCAGTACTTC. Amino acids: CAWSLRGETQYF.